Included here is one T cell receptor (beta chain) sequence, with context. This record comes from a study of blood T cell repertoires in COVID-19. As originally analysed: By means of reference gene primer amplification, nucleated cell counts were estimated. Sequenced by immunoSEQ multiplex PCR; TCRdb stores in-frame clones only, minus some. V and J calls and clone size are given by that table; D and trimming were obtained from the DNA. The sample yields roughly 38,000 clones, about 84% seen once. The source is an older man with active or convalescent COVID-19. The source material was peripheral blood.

The CDR3 protein is CASSLVEGNTGELFF. The CDR3, as DNA: TGCGCCAGCAGCTTGGTAGAGGGCAACACCGGGGAGCTGTTTTTT. The chain recombines TRBV5-1 with TRBJ2-2, with D perhaps TRBD2 (5 bases). V lost 0 bases and J 2 bases, leaving 8 bases between the germline ends. This CDR3 spans 15 amino acids. Germline loops: CDR1 SGHRS, CDR2 YFSETQ.